The rows below give T cell receptor beta chains drawn from one sample of a study of T-cell memory formation after mild COVID-19. TCRdb redid the calling of the 5' RACE reads with MiXCR, one entry per CDR3 protein. The sample holds about 150,000 distinct CDR3 sequences, about 14% seen once. Source material: PBMCs or a T cell subset sorted from them (not recorded which). Receptors originate from an adult woman who had mild COVID-19 (a few samples of this study predate the infection). Cell type and time point are not known. Both conserved end residues are part of each CDR3. A D gene is named only where the DNA matches it firmly. Clone size, where shown, is once, few, many, or a class for clones that have expanded.

J gene: TRBJ2-1
V gene: TRBV12-3/TRBV12-4
D gene: TRBD2
clone size: many
CDR3 protein: CASSKGLAGVVEQFF
CDR3 DNA: TGTGCCAGCAGTAAAGGACTAGCGGGAGTAGTTGAGCAGTTCTTC

J gene: TRBJ2-1
V gene: TRBV12-5
D gene: NA
clone size: NA
CDR3 protein: CASGLVLAQANGEQFF
CDR3 DNA: TGTGCTAGTGGTTTGGTACTTGCGCAAGCAAACGGTGAGCAGTTCTTC

J gene: TRBJ2-1
V gene: TRBV12-5
D gene: TRBD1
clone size: NA
CDR3 protein: CASGREGTGYNEQFF
CDR3 DNA: TGTGCTAGTGGTCGAGAGGGGACAGGTTACAATGAGCAGTTCTTC

J gene: TRBJ1-5
V gene: TRBV18
D gene: TRBD1
clone size: NA
CDR3 protein: CASSPDRVGNQPQHF
CDR3 DNA: TGTGCCAGCTCGCCGGACAGGGTTGGAAATCAGCCCCAGCATTTT

J gene: TRBJ1-1
V gene: TRBV24-1
D gene: NA
clone size: NA
CDR3 protein: CATSTVYNTEAFF
CDR3 DNA: TGTGCCACCAGTACGGTCTACAACACTGAAGCTTTCTTT

J gene: TRBJ2-1
V gene: TRBV9
D gene: NA
clone size: few
CDR3 protein: CASSVDANEQFF
CDR3 DNA: TGTGCCAGCAGCGTAGACGCCAATGAGCAGTTCTTC

J gene: TRBJ2-3
V gene: TRBV7-2
D gene: TRBD2
clone size: NA
CDR3 protein: CASSVPTSGTDTQYF
CDR3 DNA: TGTGCCAGCAGCGTACCGACTAGCGGGACAGATACGCAGTATTTT

J gene: TRBJ2-7
V gene: TRBV20-1
D gene: TRBD1
clone size: few
CDR3 protein: CSATPGTATYEQYF
CDR3 DNA: TGCAGTGCTACCCCCGGGACAGCGACCTACGAGCAGTACTTC

J gene: TRBJ1-1
V gene: TRBV5-5
D gene: NA
clone size: NA
CDR3 protein: CASSLTEVNTEAFF
CDR3 DNA: TGTGCCAGCAGCCTGACAGAAGTGAACACTGAAGCTTTCTTT

J gene: TRBJ2-7
V gene: TRBV6-5
D gene: NA
clone size: NA
CDR3 protein: CASSRDFYEQYF
CDR3 DNA: TGTGCCAGCAGTCGGGACTTCTACGAGCAGTACTTC

J gene: TRBJ1-5
V gene: TRBV4-1
D gene: NA
clone size: NA
CDR3 protein: CASSQGVENQPQHF
CDR3 DNA: TGCGCCAGCAGCCAAGGAGTGGAGAATCAGCCCCAGCATTTT

J gene: TRBJ2-7
V gene: TRBV15
D gene: TRBD1
clone size: few
CDR3 protein: CATSREGTGRGSF
CDR3 DNA: TGTGCCACCAGCAGAGAAGGGACAGGACGGGGTTCCTTC

J gene: TRBJ2-7
V gene: TRBV7-9
D gene: TRBD1
clone size: few
CDR3 protein: CASGSGTGDYEQYF
CDR3 DNA: TGTGCCAGCGGCTCGGGGACAGGCGACTACGAGCAGTACTTC

J gene: TRBJ2-1
V gene: TRBV5-1
D gene: NA
clone size: NA
CDR3 protein: CASSPLEMTWGEQFF
CDR3 DNA: TGCGCCAGCAGCCCTCTGGAGATGACGTGGGGTGAGCAGTTCTTC

J gene: TRBJ2-1
V gene: TRBV6-4
D gene: NA
clone size: NA
CDR3 protein: CASSEQGPGEQFF
CDR3 DNA: TGTGCCAGCAGTGAACAAGGGCCGGGTGAGCAGTTCTTC

J gene: TRBJ2-2
V gene: TRBV6-6
D gene: TRBD2
clone size: few
CDR3 protein: CASSRLAGGDTGELFF
CDR3 DNA: TGTGCCAGCAGCCGACTAGCGGGAGGGGACACCGGGGAGCTGTTTTTT

J gene: TRBJ2-1
V gene: TRBV11-2
D gene: NA
clone size: NA
CDR3 protein: CASSRPWGSYNEQFF
CDR3 DNA: TGTGCCAGCAGCCGCCCTTGGGGCTCCTACAATGAGCAGTTCTTC

J gene: TRBJ2-7
V gene: TRBV6-6
D gene: NA
clone size: NA
CDR3 protein: CASSYNPFRGGKSYEQYF
CDR3 DNA: TGTGCCAGCAGTTACAACCCCTTCAGGGGGGGCAAGAGCTACGAGCAGTACTTC

J gene: TRBJ2-2
V gene: TRBV12-3/TRBV12-4
D gene: NA
clone size: NA
CDR3 protein: CASSFTGNTGELFF
CDR3 DNA: TGTGCCAGCAGTTTCACAGGGAACACCGGGGAGCTGTTTTTT

J gene: TRBJ1-5
V gene: TRBV20-1
D gene: NA
clone size: NA
CDR3 protein: CSARVANQPQHF
CDR3 DNA: TGCAGTGCTAGAGTCGCTAATCAGCCCCAGCATTTT

J gene: TRBJ1-2
V gene: TRBV24-1
D gene: TRBD1
clone size: NA
CDR3 protein: CATSDFGGGQGADGYTF
CDR3 DNA: TGTGCCACCAGTGATTTTGGCGGTGGACAGGGGGCCGATGGCTACACCTTC

J gene: TRBJ2-1
V gene: TRBV6-5
D gene: NA
clone size: NA
CDR3 protein: CASSYGGAVGYNEQFF
CDR3 DNA: TGTGCCAGCAGTTATGGGGGGGCGGTTGGTTACAATGAGCAGTTCTTC

J gene: TRBJ2-3
V gene: TRBV12-3/TRBV12-4
D gene: NA
clone size: few
CDR3 protein: CASSFRHLGTDTQYF
CDR3 DNA: TGTGCCAGCAGTTTTCGGCATCTCGGCACAGATACGCAGTATTTT

J gene: TRBJ1-2
V gene: TRBV19
D gene: NA
clone size: few
CDR3 protein: CASTTPATGRDYGYTF
CDR3 DNA: TGTGCCAGTACCACCCCCGCCACGGGGCGAGACTATGGCTACACCTTC

J gene: TRBJ2-3
V gene: TRBV7-3
D gene: NA
clone size: few
CDR3 protein: CASSLTGASTDTQYF
CDR3 DNA: TGTGCCAGCAGCTTAACAGGGGCCAGCACAGATACGCAGTATTTT

J gene: TRBJ2-7
V gene: TRBV7-8
D gene: NA
clone size: few
CDR3 protein: CASSFTGYEQYF
CDR3 DNA: TGTGCCAGCAGCTTTACAGGATACGAGCAGTACTTC

J gene: TRBJ1-4
V gene: TRBV21-1
D gene: NA
clone size: NA
CDR3 protein: CASSKGGRGCEKLFF
CDR3 DNA: TGTGCCAGCAGCAAAGGGGGCAGGGGGTGTGAAAAACTGTTTTTT

J gene: TRBJ2-2
V gene: TRBV12-3/TRBV12-4
D gene: NA
clone size: few
CDR3 protein: CASRTGTANTGELFF
CDR3 DNA: TGTGCCAGCAGGACCGGGACGGCGAACACCGGGGAGCTGTTTTTT

J gene: TRBJ2-2
V gene: TRBV19
D gene: TRBD1
clone size: many
CDR3 protein: CASSSTGVNTGELFF
CDR3 DNA: TGTGCCAGTAGTTCAACAGGGGTGAACACCGGGGAGCTGTTTTTT

J gene: TRBJ2-7
V gene: TRBV7-2
D gene: TRBD1
clone size: NA
CDR3 protein: CASSLSGTAEEQYF
CDR3 DNA: TGTGCCAGCAGCTTATCCGGGACAGCGGAGGAGCAGTACTTC

J gene: TRBJ2-7
V gene: TRBV5-1
D gene: TRBD2
clone size: NA
CDR3 protein: CASSSRGGRNYEQYF
CDR3 DNA: TGCGCCAGCAGCTCGCGGGGGGGCAGAAACTACGAGCAGTACTTC

J gene: TRBJ2-3
V gene: TRBV12-3/TRBV12-4
D gene: NA
clone size: NA
CDR3 protein: CASSFASTDTQYF
CDR3 DNA: TGTGCCAGCAGTTTTGCTAGCACAGATACGCAGTATTTT

J gene: TRBJ1-4
V gene: TRBV2
D gene: NA
clone size: NA
CDR3 protein: CASSEGPWEEKLFF
CDR3 DNA: TGTGCCAGCAGTGAGGGGCCCTGGGAGGAAAAACTGTTTTTT

J gene: TRBJ2-1
V gene: TRBV12-3/TRBV12-4
D gene: NA
clone size: NA
CDR3 protein: CASSLEVGIYNEQFF
CDR3 DNA: TGTGCCAGCAGTTTAGAAGTCGGGATCTACAATGAGCAGTTCTTC

J gene: TRBJ2-3
V gene: TRBV7-9
D gene: TRBD1
clone size: NA
CDR3 protein: CASSFGQGGRTDTQYF
CDR3 DNA: TGTGCCAGCAGCTTCGGACAGGGGGGAAGGACAGATACGCAGTATTTT

J gene: TRBJ2-7
V gene: TRBV14
D gene: NA
clone size: NA
CDR3 protein: CATPGRFAERSSSYEQYF
CDR3 DNA: TGTGCCACTCCGGGAAGATTTGCGGAGAGGTCCTCATCCTACGAGCAGTACTTC

J gene: TRBJ2-7
V gene: TRBV9
D gene: NA
clone size: few
CDR3 protein: CASSVGRDRPSYEQYF
CDR3 DNA: TGTGCCAGCAGCGTAGGAAGGGATCGGCCTTCCTACGAGCAGTACTTC

J gene: TRBJ2-3
V gene: TRBV2
D gene: NA
clone size: NA
CDR3 protein: CASSDAGAQIDTQYF
CDR3 DNA: TGTGCCAGCAGTGACGCGGGCGCTCAAATAGATACGCAGTATTTT

J gene: TRBJ2-7
V gene: TRBV7-7
D gene: NA
clone size: few
CDR3 protein: CASSLAGSDEQYF
CDR3 DNA: TGTGCTAGCAGCTTGGCAGGGAGCGACGAGCAGTACTTC

J gene: TRBJ2-2
V gene: TRBV19
D gene: NA
clone size: few
CDR3 protein: CASSMGGNTGELFF
CDR3 DNA: TGTGCCAGTAGTATGGGGGGCAACACCGGGGAGCTGTTTTTT

J gene: TRBJ1-1
V gene: TRBV12-3/TRBV12-4
D gene: NA
clone size: NA
CDR3 protein: CASSSRHTEAFF
CDR3 DNA: TGTGCCAGCAGTTCCAGACACACTGAAGCTTTCTTT

J gene: TRBJ2-3
V gene: TRBV10-3
D gene: TRBD2
clone size: many
CDR3 protein: CAITPSTSEADTQYF
CDR3 DNA: TGTGCCATCACTCCGTCGACTAGCGAGGCAGATACGCAGTATTTT

J gene: TRBJ2-3
V gene: TRBV2
D gene: NA
clone size: few
CDR3 protein: CATNMGTDTQYF
CDR3 DNA: TGTGCCACCAACATGGGCACAGATACGCAGTATTTT

J gene: TRBJ1-3
V gene: TRBV19
D gene: TRBD1
clone size: NA
CDR3 protein: CASRDRSSGNTIYF
CDR3 DNA: TGTGCCAGTAGGGACAGGAGCTCTGGAAACACCATATATTTT

J gene: TRBJ2-6
V gene: TRBV5-1
D gene: TRBD1
clone size: NA
CDR3 protein: CASRGQGASGANVLTF
CDR3 DNA: TGCGCCAGCAGGGGACAGGGGGCGTCTGGGGCCAACGTCCTGACTTTC

J gene: TRBJ2-2
V gene: TRBV7-9
D gene: NA
clone size: many
CDR3 protein: CASSTSYTGELFF
CDR3 DNA: TGTGCCAGCAGCACGAGTTACACCGGGGAGCTGTTTTTT

J gene: TRBJ2-3
V gene: TRBV10-3
D gene: TRBD1
clone size: many
CDR3 protein: CAISDRDRETDTQYF
CDR3 DNA: TGTGCCATCAGTGACCGGGACAGAGAAACAGATACGCAGTATTTT

J gene: TRBJ2-1
V gene: TRBV28
D gene: NA
clone size: few
CDR3 protein: CASRGASGFYNEQFF
CDR3 DNA: TGTGCCAGCCGGGGGGCTAGCGGTTTCTACAATGAGCAGTTCTTC